One and the same sample provided the 4 T cell receptor beta chains below, sequenced in a study of spatial heterogeneity in lung cancer (dated by TCRdb to about 2019). General study outcomes and caveats: The tumor nonsynonymous mutation count correlated with the number of expanded alpha and beta TCRs within the tumor.

Antigen specificity for these receptors is unknown. In the paper's terms, the time point label means: sample taken at primary tumor resection. Receptor libraries were prepared by 5' RACE. TCRdb names NextSeq 500 as the instrument used. TCRdb reprocessed the public reads (quality trimming at Q25 with fastp, clone calling with MiXCR) and kept in-frame beta chains. Here each entry gathers all rows of one CDR3 protein and keeps the most common genes and DNA. Recorded for this sample are around 18,000 distinct CDR3 sequences; 5% to 7% of them occurred a single time. The top ten constitute about 9.3% of the sample. Sequencing was performed on lung tumor tissue, taken at surgery. The receptors derive from a female donor with early-stage non-small cell lung cancer.

This clonotype was counted ten times or more. The chain employs TRBV5-1 and TRBJ2-7; D may be TRBD1 (6 bases). The germline V gene encodes CDR1 SGHRS and CDR2 YFSETQ. V dropped 0 bases and J dropped 3 bases, with 16 bases sitting between them. This CDR3 has 16 amino acids. The CDR3 coding sequence is TGCGCCAGCAGCTTGGAAGTGACAGGCGCTTTCTACGAGCAGTACTTC. It translates to CASSLEVTGAFYEQYF.

This clonotype was seen many times. This rearrangement joins TRBV28 to TRBJ1-2; D may be TRBD1 (5 bases). This CDR3 has 14 amino acids. The germline V and J ends were trimmed by 8 bases and 4 bases, with 17 bases remaining between them. Per the germline V gene, CDR1 is MDHEN and CDR2 is SYDVKM. The DNA of the CDR3 is TGTGCCAGCTTGGGACCCACGTACGCCTATGGCTACACCTTC. It codes for CASLGPTYAYGYTF.

This clonotype has at least ten counts. This sequence joins TRBV9 and TRBJ2-7; D is uncertain. CDR1 and CDR2 from the germline V gene are SGDLS and YYNGEE. The CDR3 runs 13 residues. V lost 3 bases and J 0 bases, leaving 7 bases between the germline ends. CDR3 nucleotides: TGTGCCAGCAGCGACGGCCACTCCTACGAGCAGTACTTC. Amino acids: CASSDGHSYEQYF.

This clonotype was seen ten or more times. The chain is built from TRBV9 and TRBJ2-2; the D gene is possibly TRBD2 (5 bases). V lost 0 bases to trimming and J lost 3 bases, with 9 bases between them. Germline CDR1 reads SGDLS; CDR2 reads YYNGEE. The CDR3 is 15 amino acids. The CDR3 DNA sequence: TGTGCCAGCAGCGTAGGAGGGTCGTACACCGGGGAGCTGTTTTTT. Translated: CASSVGGSYTGELFF.